A selection of T cell receptor beta chains follows, all from one sample in a study of blood T cell repertoires in COVID-19. Using immunoSEQ multiplex PCR, the repertoire was profiled, and TCRdb retains in-frame clones only, with some absent. The sample shows 100,000 to 150,000 clones, approximately 89% of them seen only once. Input material: peripheral blood. The receptors were sampled from a woman aged 60-75 years with acute or convalescent COVID-19. Both conserved end residues are part of each CDR3. The order of the fields is clone size, J gene, V gene, D gene, CDR3 protein, CDR3 DNA. The D gene is left open where the match is weak. Clone size is given for some rows only: seen once, a few or many times, or a class if the clone is expanded.

>NA|TRBJ1-1|TRBV19|NA
CASRRGNTEAFF
TGTGCCAGCAGGCGGGGCAACACTGAAGCTTTCTTT
>NA|TRBJ1-5|TRBV12-3/TRBV12-4|NA
CASSLNRNQPQHF
TGTGCCAGCAGTTTAAACAGGAACCAGCCCCAGCATTTT
>few|TRBJ2-7|TRBV6-5|TRBD1
CASSRQGASFEQYF
TGTGCCAGCAGTCGACAGGGGGCAAGTTTCGAGCAGTACTTC
>NA|TRBJ1-1|TRBV10-3|NA
CAVAQGKNTEAFF
TGTGCCGTCGCCCAGGGGAAGAACACTGAAGCTTTCTTT
>NA|TRBJ1-5|TRBV2|NA
CASSYSNQPQHF
TGTGCCAGCAGTTATAGCAATCAGCCCCAGCATTTT
>NA|TRBJ1-2|TRBV10-3|NA
CAIWARSGYTF
TGTGCCATCTGGGCGAGATCTGGCTACACCTTC
>NA|TRBJ1-4|TRBV6-4|NA
CASSDSSRQGLATNEKLFF
TGTGCCAGCAGTGACTCGAGTCGGCAGGGGCTTGCAACTAATGAAAAACTGTTTTTT
>NA|TRBJ1-1|TRBV5-4|NA
CASSPETGNTEAFF
TGTGCCAGCAGCCCGGAAACAGGGAATACTGAAGCTTTCTTT
>NA|TRBJ1-4|TRBV7-9|NA
CASSLGGPWEKLFF
TGTGCCAGCAGCTTAGGGGGCCCCTGGGAAAAACTGTTTTTT
>NA|TRBJ1-1|TRBV5-1|NA
CASSWGRGYTEAFF
TGCGCCAGCAGCTGGGGGCGGGGGTACACTGAAGCTTTCTTT
>NA|TRBJ2-6|TRBV28|TRBD1
CASSLWRTGQGSSSGANVLTF
TGTGCCAGCAGTTTATGGCGGACAGGGCAAGGTAGTAGTTCTGGGGCCAACGTCCTGACTTTC
>NA|TRBJ1-3|TRBV4-1|NA
CASSQDLGHSNSGNTIYF
TGCGCCAGCAGCCAAGATTTGGGACATTCTAACTCTGGAAACACCATATATTTT
>NA|TRBJ2-5|TRBV7-9|TRBD2
CASRNQREWKTQYF
TGTGCCAGCAGAAACCAGCGGGAGTGGAAGACCCAGTACTTC
>NA|TRBJ2-2|TRBV18|NA
CASSPGRVSSTGELFF
TGTGCCAGCTCACCAGGCAGGGTCAGTAGCACCGGGGAGCTGTTTTTT
>once|TRBJ1-2|TRBV2|TRBD1
CASEGGPRDRVVGGYTF
TGTGCCAGTGAGGGGGGTCCAAGGGACAGGGTAGTTGGCGGCTACACCTTC
>once|TRBJ2-7|TRBV5-4|NA
CASSDGLRDEQYF
TGTGCCAGCAGTGACGGATTACGGGATGAGCAGTACTTC
>NA|TRBJ2-3|TRBV5-1|NA
CASSTGTDTQYF
TGCGCCAGCAGCACAGGCACAGATACGCAGTATTTT
>once|TRBJ1-3|TRBV28|NA
CASTPGLVGNTIYF
TGTGCCAGCACCCCCGGTTTAGTTGGAAACACCATATATTTT
>NA|TRBJ1-6|TRBV19|TRBD1
CASSTGTVNSPLHF
TGTGCCAGTAGTACCGGGACAGTCAATTCACCCCTCCACTTT
>few|TRBJ1-6|TRBV6-4|NA
CASSDSREYNSPLHF
TGTGCCAGCAGTGACTCGCGGGAGTATAATTCACCCCTCCACTTT
>NA|TRBJ2-2|TRBV5-1|TRBD2
CASTLSGGNTGELFF
TGCGCCAGCACCCTTAGCGGGGGCAACACCGGGGAGCTGTTTTTT
>NA|TRBJ1-2|TRBV2|NA
CASSADRYNYGYTF
TGTGCCAGCAGTGCCGACAGGTATAACTATGGCTACACCTTC
>few|TRBJ1-2|TRBV28|NA
CASSLPGAYGYTF
TGTGCCAGCAGTTTACCAGGGGCATATGGCTACACCTTC
>once|TRBJ2-7|TRBV19|TRBD2
CASSKSPSGGSYEQYF
TGTGCCAGTAGTAAATCCCCCTCGGGGGGTTCCTACGAGCAGTACTTC